Detailed here is one T cell receptor (beta chain). The entry originates in a study of blood T cell repertoires in COVID-19. As for the study in general: Samples taken during acute and convalescent COVID-19 were collected in the United States, Italy and Spain. T cells, B-cell-depleted T cells, or PBMCs provided the cDNA or gDNA that served as material.

CDR3 length: 14 residues. The V end was cut by 3 bases, the J end by 7 bases, with 15 bases between. Germline CDR1 reads MNHNS; CDR2 reads SASEGT. Original analysis: Reference gene primer amplification gave estimated nucleated cell counts. Method: immunoSEQ multiplex PCR; TCRdb's copy keeps in-frame clones and lacks some. From that table come the V and J calls and clone size; the DNA was used to work out D and trimming. The sample records 300,000 to 400,000 clones, approximately 90% being singletons. Recovered status applied to Cohort 3 donors who had two consecutive negative PCRs. It also applied to those with clearance or with symptom resolution.

The V gene is TRBV6-1, the J gene TRBJ1-1; D is perhaps TRBD1 (5 bases). The specimen sequenced was PBMCs or T cells enriched from blood (not recorded which). This receptor was obtained from a man between 18 and 29 years old who had recovered from COVID-19. In DNA form, the CDR3 reads TGTGCCAGCAGTGATGGCCGCTACAGGTATGAAGCTTTCTTT. It encodes CASSDGRYRYEAFF.